The source of this T cell receptor beta chain is a study of T cell responses to AZD1222 COVID-19 vaccine. Here immunoSEQ multiplex PCR was the method, and the copy in TCRdb shows in-frame clones only, minus some. The sample holds some 120,000 clones, more than 75% seen once. Regarding the study as a whole: The CD4 TCRs associated with vaccination extended across spike and predominated at 160-218 and 743-854.

A note on this clone: The antigen is not known.

Germline values: CDR1 LNHDA, CDR2 SQIVND (reference sequence). This CDR3 has 13 residues. V shed 8 bases and J shed 3 bases, with 11 bases lying between them. This clonotype was obtained from an adult in good health. This sample comprised peripheral blood, obtained on day 0 of AZD1222 vaccination. The chain links TRBV19 to TRBJ1-3; D gene unclear. The CDR3 DNA follows: TGTGCCAGTCGTCAGGTGGATGGAAACACCATATATTTT. Its protein is CASRQVDGNTIYF.